These 25 T cell receptor beta chains originate from one sample sequenced in a study of blood T cell repertoires in COVID-19. Some clones are missing from TCRdb's copy, which holds only in-frame ones; the method was immunoSEQ multiplex PCR. This table holds approximately 280,000 clones, 88% found once. Sequenced input: peripheral blood. The receptors here all came from a man between 18 and 35 years old with active or convalescent COVID-19.

This chain links TRBV9 with TRBJ2-1; no clear D. The CDR3 totals 12 residues. Trimming pared 0 bases from V and 5 bases from J, leaving 3 bases between. The germline gives CDR1 SGDLS, CDR2 YYNGEE. The chain's CDR3 is CASSVDNNEQFF. CDR3 sequence (DNA): TGTGCCAGCAGCGTAGACAACAATGAGCAGTTCTTC. Complete variable domain (other parts from reference TRBV9 and TRBJ2-1): DSGVTQTPKHLITATGQRVTLRCSPRSGDLSVYWYQQSLDQGLQFLIQYYNGEERAKGNILERFSAQQFPDLHSELNLSSLELGDSALYFCASSVDNNEQFFGPGTRLTVL.

This clone was seen only a few times. This sequence joins TRBV2 and TRBJ2-7; D gene unclear. This CDR3 is 15 amino acids long. The germline V gene has CDR1 SNHLY and CDR2 FYNNEI. V lost 7 bases, J lost 0 bases, and 16 bases lay in between. CDR3 region: CASKYSLMSSYEQYF. CDR3 in DNA: TGTGCCAGCAAGTACAGTCTGATGTCCTCCTACGAGCAGTACTTC.

This chain connects TRBV4-3 to TRBJ2-2, with 9 bases aligning to TRBD2. The germline V gene has CDR1 LGHNA and CDR2 YSLEER. With V trimmed by 1 base and J by 5 bases, 8 bases remained unmatched. This CDR3 contains 17 residues. CDR3 nucleotide sequence: TGCGCCAGCAGCCAAGGTCTGGCGGGGGGGCCGACCGGGGAGCTGTTTTTT. It translates to CASSQGLAGGPTGELFF.

This clone was counted a few times. The chain couples TRBV3-1 (or the pseudogene TRBV3-2) to TRBJ1-5; a possible D gene is TRBD1 (5 bases). From germline, CDR1 is LGHDT and CDR2 YNNKEL (reference sequence). Trimming removed 3 bases from V and 1 base from J, with 13 bases in between. The CDR3 runs to 16 residues. The CDR3 nucleotides are TGTGCCAGCAGCCACGGGGGACCCACGAGCAATCAGCCCCAGCATTTT. It encodes CASSHGGPTSNQPQHF.

The V gene is TRBV18, the J gene TRBJ2-3; unclear D gene. Germline-derived CDR1 and CDR2 are KGHSH and LQKENI. The CDR3 sequence is 14 residues long. V was trimmed by 4 bases and J by 4 bases, leaving 12 bases between them. DNA of the CDR3: TGTGCCAGCTCACAGCCTCTGGTTCCAGATACGCAGTATTTT. Translation gives CASSQPLVPDTQYF.

The V call is TRBV19, the J call TRBJ1-5, with D possibly being TRBD1 (6 bases). Trimming took off 5 bases at V and 5 bases at J, with 19 bases between the two ends. The CDR3 length is 16 residues. The V gene's germline CDR1 is LNHDA and CDR2 SQIVND (reference sequence). In DNA, the CDR3 is TGTGCCAGTAGTCTTCGACCCCAGGGGTTTTATCAGCCCCAGCATTTT. This translates into CASSLRPQGFYQPQHF. Supplemented by reference TRBV19 and TRBJ1-5, the full variable domain reads DGGITQSPKYLFRKEGQNVTLSCEQNLNHDAMYWYRQDPGQGLRLIYYSQIVNDFQKGDIAEGYSVSREKKESFPLTVTSAQKNPTAFYLCASSLRPQGFYQPQHFGDGTRLSIL.

The chain combines TRBV9 with TRBJ2-1; D is perhaps TRBD1 (5 bases). The CDR3 is made up of 14 amino acids. Trimming took 0 bases from V and 9 from J, leaving 13 bases between them. Germline values: CDR1 SGDLS, CDR2 YYNGEE. CDR3 region: CASSVAPGLVEQFF. In nucleotides, the CDR3 is TGTGCCAGCAGCGTAGCCCCAGGGTTGGTTGAGCAGTTCTTC.

The chain employs TRBV5-5 and TRBJ2-3, with 9 bases that match TRBD1. V shed 2 bases, J shed 4 bases, and the junction held 2 bases outside the gene matches. The CDR3 length is 14 residues. From germline, CDR1 is SGHKS and CDR2 YYEKEE (reference sequence). The CDR3 region is CASSLQGASDTQYF. The DNA of the CDR3 is TGTGCCAGCAGCTTACAGGGGGCTTCAGATACGCAGTATTTT.

The gene calls are TRBV2 and TRBJ1-2; 7 bases line up with TRBD1. The CDR3 is made up of 14 amino acids. Trimming at V came to 3 bases and at J to 7 bases, leaving 8 bases not matched to a gene. Germline-derived CDR1 and CDR2 are SNHLY and FYNNEI. In nucleotides, the CDR3 is TGTGCCAGCAGTGATAGGCAGGGGGTTTTTGGCTACACCTTC. Its translation is CASSDRQGVFGYTF.

The chain is built from TRBV5-1 and TRBJ1-1; TRBD1 matches 7 bases. The CDR3 is 14 amino acids. Losses at the gene ends were 2 bases for V and 0 bases for J; bases not matched to a gene: 1. CDR1 and CDR2 from the germline V gene are SGHRS and YFSETQ. In DNA, the CDR3 is TGCGCCAGCAGCTTTGGACAGGTGAACACTGAAGCTTTCTTT. This encodes CASSFGQVNTEAFF.

The chain couples TRBV9 to TRBJ2-1; the match to TRBD2 covers 10 bases. Germline-derived CDR1 and CDR2 are SGDLS and YYNGEE. There are 15 residues in the CDR3. Trimming cost V 6 bases and J 10 bases; bases outside gene matches: 13. CDR3 sequence (DNA): TGTGCCAGCACCCTGGGGGCTAGCGGGGGCTCGGAGCAGTTCTTC. Translated: CASTLGASGGSEQFF.

The chain carries TRBV10-3 and TRBJ1-2, with 9 nucleotides matching TRBD1. CDR1 is ENHRY, CDR2 SYGVKD, per germline. V trimming: 6 bases; J trimming: 8 bases; junction bases outside the gene matches: 13. The CDR3 extends over 15 amino acids. CDR3 nucleotides: TGTGCCATCAGGGGAACAGGGGGCACTTTCTGGGGCTACACCTTC. This sequence encodes CAIRGTGGTFWGYTF.

This clone was seen a single time. The chain couples TRBV27 to TRBJ2-7, with a weak D call TRBD1 (6 bases). The V end lost 4 bases, the J end lost 1 base, and 14 bases lay between the germline ends. The germline V gene has CDR1 MNHEY and CDR2 SMNVEV (reference sequence). This CDR3 has 15 residues. The CDR3 is CASSSGAGASYEQYF. The CDR3 DNA sequence: TGTGCCAGCAGTTCCGGGGCAGGGGCTTCCTACGAGCAGTACTTC.

This clone was seen a few times. This chain connects TRBV27 to TRBJ1-1; 7 nucleotides align to TRBD1. V lost 3 bases to trimming and J lost 10 bases; unmatched junction nucleotides: 8. The CDR3 is 13 amino acids. Germline V gives CDR1 MNHEY, CDR2 SMNVEV (reference sequence). The CDR3 region is CASSFSQGDAAFF. The CDR3, as DNA: TGTGCCAGCAGTTTTTCCCAGGGGGATGCAGCTTTCTTT.

In this sample, this clone turned up a few times. This chain connects TRBV10-3 to TRBJ2-1, with 9 bases aligning to TRBD2. V was clipped by 3 bases and J by 6 bases; unmatched bases: 9. This CDR3 is 16 amino acids long. Germline CDR1 is ENHRY and CDR2 is SYGVKD. The CDR3 region has the DNA TGTGCCATCAGTGAACGTGGTAGCGGGGGTGCCAATGAGCAGTTCTTC. As protein: CAISERGSGGANEQFF.

This clone showed up many times. The rearrangement joins TRBV25-1 to TRBJ2-2, with TRBD1 as a possible D gene (6 bases). The CDR3 is 16 residues long. The V gene's germline CDR1 is MGHDK and CDR2 SYGVNS. Trimming stripped 1 base from V and 3 bases from J, with 12 bases between. The CDR3 loop reads CASSELSQGYTGELFF. In DNA, the CDR3 is TGTGCCAGCAGTGAATTATCACAGGGCTACACCGGGGAGCTGTTTTTT.

The count of this clone is one. In nucleotides, the CDR3 is TGTGCCACCAGTGGCGCAGGGCACGGCTACACCTTC. Its protein product is CATSGAGHGYTF. V gene TRBV24-1 combines with J gene TRBJ1-2; TRBD1 is a possible D gene (5 bases). Deletions cut 5 bases from V and 8 bases from J, with 11 bases between. Germline loops: CDR1 KGHDR, CDR2 SFDVKD. This CDR3 is 12 amino acids long.

The chain employs TRBV7-3 and TRBJ2-1; D remains ambiguous. The V gene's germline CDR1 is SGHTA and CDR2 FQGTGA. Trimming took off 5 bases at V and 10 bases at J, with 12 bases between the two ends. This CDR3 contains 12 residues. The CDR3 protein is CASSPPRREQFF. The CDR3 nucleotides read TGTGCCAGCAGCCCCCCCCGGCGGGAGCAGTTCTTC.

The chain recombines TRBV21-1 with TRBJ1-4; the table calls TRBD1, which could not be checked here. TRBV21-1 is listed as a pseudogene. The CDR3 extends over 18 amino acids. The CDR3 DNA follows: TGTGCCAGCAGCAAAATGTGTCTACGAGGGGGAAGTAATGAAAAACTGTTTTTT. Protein: CASSKMCLRGGSNEKLFF.

The V gene is TRBV7-6, the J gene TRBJ1-1; D gene unclear. The CDR3 loop spans 15 amino acids. V lost 8 bases to trimming and J lost 0 bases, with 16 bases between them. CDR1 and CDR2 from the germline V gene are SGHVS and FNYEAQ. The CDR3 bases are TGTGCCAGCCCAATTTGCAGGTCCTTGAACACTGAAGCTTTCTTT. Its protein is CASPICRSLNTEAFF.

The rearrangement joins TRBV10-1 to TRBJ1-5, with 8 bases identical to TRBD1. Germline V gene sequence: CDR1 WNHNN, CDR2 SYGVQD (reference sequence). The CDR3 is 16 amino acids. Trimming removed 6 bases from V and 0 bases from J; junction bases left unmatched: 7. The chain's CDR3 is CASSGQGEYSNQPQHF. As DNA, the CDR3 is TGCGCCAGCAGCGGACAGGGAGAATATAGCAATCAGCCCCAGCATTTT.

Only a few counts were recorded for this clone. V usage is TRBV6-1 and J usage is TRBJ1-6; TRBD1 is a possible D gene (6 bases). V was shortened by 7 bases and J by 13 bases, with 17 bases between the two germline ends. This CDR3 has 13 residues. CDR1 and CDR2 from the germline V gene are MNHNS and SASEGT. CDR3 in amino acids: CASKNRVDGPLHF. The CDR3 nucleotides are TGTGCCAGCAAAAACAGGGTGGACGGGCCCCTCCACTTT.

The sample holds a few counts of this clone. The chain recombines TRBV7-2 with TRBJ2-3, with 14 positions matching TRBD2. Germline-derived CDR1 and CDR2 are SGHTA and FQGNSA. The J segment lost 4 bases and the V segment lost 5 bases, leaving 5 bases of the junction unmatched. CDR3 size: 16 residues. CDR3 bases: TGTGCCAGCAGCCAAGGACTAGCGGGGGGATCAGATACGCAGTATTTT. Translated, it gives CASSQGLAGGSDTQYF.

This chain uses TRBV5-6 with TRBJ2-1; D might be TRBD2 (7 bases). The CDR3 runs to 11 residues. V gave up 4 bases and J gave up 10 bases, with 9 bases separating them. CDR1 is SGHDT, CDR2 YYEEEE, per germline. CDR3: CASSGGAEQFF. As DNA, the CDR3 is TGTGCCAGCAGCGGGGGGGCAGAGCAGTTCTTC.

The chain is built from TRBV9 and TRBJ1-5; D ambiguous. This CDR3 spans 14 amino acids. V lost 1 base to trimming and J lost 2 bases, with 7 bases between them. CDR1 and CDR2 (germline): SGDLS, YYNGEE. Here the CDR3 DNA reads TGTGCCAGCAGCGTATTCGGGGGCAATCAGCCCCAGCATTTT. It translates to CASSVFGGNQPQHF.